These 13 T cell receptor beta chains originate from one sample sequenced in a study of T cell responses to AZD1222 COVID-19 vaccine. Generated by immunoSEQ multiplex PCR, the TCRdb table keeps only in-frame clones and is missing some. The sample includes roughly 100,000 clones, roughly 89% seen only once; the top ten take around 45%. The source material was peripheral blood, sampled on day 0 of AZD1222 vaccination. Receptor source: an adult in good health.

This clone was detected only once. V and J are TRBV28 and TRBJ2-7, with no clear D. With 2 bases removed from V and 0 bases from J, the gap between germline ends came to 11 bases. Germline CDR1 MDHEN, CDR2 SYDVKM. The CDR3 loop spans 15 amino acids. CDR3 amino acids: CASSLASWVSYEQYF. DNA for the CDR3: TGTGCCAGCAGTTTAGCCTCTTGGGTCTCCTACGAGCAGTACTTC.

V gene TRBV30 combines with J gene TRBJ1-6, with D unclear. The CDR3 totals 13 residues. V lost 0 bases and J lost 9, with 9 bases in between. Germline CDR1 is GTSNPN and CDR2 is SVGIG (reference sequence). The CDR3 coding sequence is TGTGCCTGGAGTGTCGGGTCCGGTTCACCCCTCCACTTT. It is translated as CAWSVGSGSPLHF.

The chain is built from TRBV18 and TRBJ2-7; maybe TRBD1 (6 bases). The CDR3 length is 14 residues. V shed 4 bases and J shed 5 bases, with 15 bases lying between them. Germline V gives CDR1 KGHSH, CDR2 LQKENI. CDR3 residues: CASSHRTEADEQYF. Here the CDR3 DNA reads TGTGCCAGCTCACACCGGACAGAAGCGGACGAGCAGTACTTC. The whole variable domain, filled in from reference TRBV18 and TRBJ2-7, reads NAGVMQNPRHLVRRRGQEARLRCSPMKGHSHVYWYRQLPEEGLKFMVYLQKENIIDESGMPKERFSAEFPKEGPSILRIQQVVRGDSAAYFCASSHRTEADEQYFGPGTRLTVT.

This chain connects TRBV28 to TRBJ1-5, with D perhaps matching TRBD1 (5 bases). This CDR3 region has 15 residues. Trimming took off 6 bases at V and 2 bases at J, with 14 bases between the two ends. Germline V gene lookup returns CDR1 MDHEN and CDR2 SYDVKM. In DNA, the CDR3 is TGTGCCAGCAGGTTACTCAGGGCTGGCAATCAGCCCCAGCATTTT. This encodes CASRLLRAGNQPQHF.

This chain connects TRBV5-1 to TRBJ2-2, with D tentatively TRBD1 or TRBD2 (5 bases each). Deletions cut 4 bases from V and 3 bases from J, with 13 bases between. The V gene's germline CDR1 is SGHRS and CDR2 YFSETQ. The CDR3 runs to 15 residues. CDR3 amino acids: CASSLPRGDTGELFF. Here the CDR3 DNA reads TGCGCCAGCAGCCTCCCAAGGGGAGACACCGGGGAGCTGTTTTTT.

V and J are TRBV5-1 and TRBJ2-7; 11 bases match TRBD2. The trim removed 5 bases at V and 2 bases at J, leaving 6 bases unmatched. The germline CDR1 and CDR2 sequences are SGHRS and YFSETQ. The CDR3 covers 15 residues. CDR3 nucleotide sequence: TGCGCCAGCAGACCTACTAGCGGGGGCCCCTACGAGCAGTACTTC. Translating gives CASRPTSGGPYEQYF.

The V and J genes are TRBV5-4 and TRBJ2-3; TRBD2 matches 14 bases. J was trimmed by 4 bases and V by 9 bases; bases with no gene match: 1. This CDR3 spans 13 amino acids. Germline loops: CDR1 SGHNT, CDR2 YYREEE (reference sequence). CDR3 bases: TGTGCCACGACTAGCGGGAGGGCAGATACGCAGTATTTT. It specifies CATTSGRADTQYF.

A single count supports this clone. The chain has TRBV3-1 (or the pseudogene TRBV3-2) and TRBJ2-5; 10 nucleotides line up with TRBD2. The V gene end was trimmed by 0 bases and the J gene end by 0 bases; junction bases not matched to a gene: 4. Germline assignment: CDR1 LGHDT and CDR2 YNNKEL (reference sequence). CDR3 size: 17 residues. In DNA form, the CDR3 reads TGTGCCAGCAGCCAAGATATAGGACTAGCGGACCAAGAGACCCAGTACTTC. Residues: CASSQDIGLADQETQYF.

The rearrangement uses TRBV19 and TRBJ1-1; 7 bases match TRBD1. V dropped 9 bases and J dropped 4; count of bases not matched to a gene: 17. Germline V gives CDR1 LNHDA, CDR2 SQIVND (reference sequence). The CDR3 sequence is 16 residues long. CDR3 coding DNA: TGTGCCAGCACGGACAGGAGGGGAGGAGGATTCACTGAAGCTTTCTTT. As protein: CASTDRRGGGFTEAFF.

The V gene is TRBV27, the J gene TRBJ2-3; TRBD2 might be the D (5 bases). The germline V gene has CDR1 MNHEY and CDR2 SMNVEV (reference sequence). The CDR3 has 16 residues. Trimming cost V 4 bases and J 4 bases, with 18 bases left between them. The CDR3 DNA follows: TGTGCCAGCAGTTCTTCCCTCGGGGTGGCTCCAGATACGCAGTATTTT. This encodes CASSSSLGVAPDTQYF.

The CDR3 DNA reads as TGTGCCACCAGTGACCCACGGCGCGCCGGGGAGCTGTTTTTT. It specifies CATSDPRRAGELFF. The chain combines TRBV24-1 with TRBJ2-2; the D is unclear. From germline, CDR1 is KGHDR and CDR2 SFDVKD. V was shortened by 4 bases and J by 6 bases, with 11 bases between the two germline ends. This CDR3 region has 14 residues.

This rearrangement joins TRBV1 to TRBJ2-2; the DNA was not used to check the table's D call, TRBD2. TRBV1 is a pseudogene. This CDR3 is 18 amino acids long. The CDR3 protein is CTSSQDPPSLGDTGELFF. The DNA of the CDR3 is TGCACCAGCAGCCAAGACCCCCCCTCCCTAGGTGACACCGGGGAGCTGTTTTTT.

V is TRBV7-9 and J is TRBJ2-3, with D possibly being TRBD2 (6 bases). Trimming pared 2 bases from V and 0 bases from J, leaving 9 bases between. Looked up from germline, CDR1 is SEHNR and CDR2 is FQNEAQ (reference sequence). This CDR3 is 15 amino acids long. The CDR3 DNA follows: TGTGCCAGCAGCTTACGCGGGGATAGCACAGATACGCAGTATTTT. Protein: CASSLRGDSTDTQYF.